This T cell receptor beta chain comes out of a study of regulatory T cells in long-lasting Graves disease. On the study more broadly: Graves' patients (newly diagnosed) had been on antithyroid drugs under 3 months.

This sample's time point: newly diagnosed GD, antithyroid drugs for less than 3 months. Extracted RNA from PBMCs served as the source of the TCR library. EDTA tubes received approximately 10 milliliters of drawn peripheral blood. Losses at the gene ends were 9 bases for V and 3 bases for J; bases not matched to a gene: 5. This CDR3 has 14 amino acids. The germline V gene has CDR1 KGHDR and CDR2 SFDVKD. The authors built TCR beta libraries using iRepertoire HTBI primers and Arm-PCR of CDR3 regions. TCRdb redid the calling of the multiplex PCR reads with MiXCR, one entry per CDR3 protein. The profile shows 420,000 or so distinct CDR3 sequences, about 16% of them singletons. This clonotype turned up a few times. This sample also belongs to another study, concerning T cells in Graves' hyperthyroidism and ophthalmopathy. That source adds: Calling Graves' hyperthyroidism stable meant ophthalmopathy did not progress within 18 months. Clinical symptoms, serum thyroxine, TRAb, thyroid ultrasound and orbital computed tomography established diagnosis.

This material consisted of peripheral blood mononuclear cells (PBMCs), taken at new diagnosis, from a patient treated with antithyroid drugs. This chain links TRBV24-1 with TRBJ2-1; TRBD1 aligns across 9 bases. The origin of this receptor is a woman aged 18-29 years with Graves disease. This chain's CDR3 is CATAPGQGYNEQFF. The CDR3 DNA follows: TGTGCCACCGCCCCGGGACAGGGCTACAATGAGCAGTTCTTC.